This T cell receptor beta chain is drawn from a study of blood T cell repertoires in COVID-19. About the study: Collection of acute and convalescent COVID-19 samples took place in the United States, Italy and Spain. PBMCs, B-cell-depleted T cells, or T cells were the source of the cDNA or gDNA that made up the material.

The Seattle site enrolled patients during active infection and followed them longitudinally. Germline trimming cut 2 bases from V and 12 bases from J; bases unmatched to any gene: 10. The CDR3 sequence is 13 residues long. From germline, CDR1 is MNHEY and CDR2 SVGAGI. In the source study's methods: From reference gene primer amplification, estimates of nucleated cell counts were derived. The repertoire was sequenced with immunoSEQ multiplex PCR; TCRdb's copy has only in-frame clones and lacks some. The V and J calls and clone size were taken over from that table, and D and trimming were inferred from the DNA. The sample carries around 340,000 clones, approximately 90% recorded once.

Sequencing used peripheral blood. This receptor was identified in a woman aged 55-69 years with COVID-19, enrolled during active disease. The chain carries TRBV6-5 and TRBJ2-7; 7 bases line up with TRBD1. CDR3 nucleotide sequence: TGTGCCAGCAGTTACGAAAGGGGGCGAACCCTGTACTTC. Protein sequence: CASSYERGRTLYF.